Sequencing of this T cell receptor (beta chain) was carried out in a study of cytomegalovirus exposure and HLA in healthy donors. Study results and caveats: Highly shared variants forming one cluster were likely a sequencing artifact. Prior analysis indicated that the majority of TCR beta V segments exhibited productivity approximately 90% or approximately 30% of the time.

Primers included in the PCR were 60 Vbeta and 13 Jbeta primers. Original analysis: Later analysis identified 88 million or so unique TCR beta chains, 8.5 million to 13 million shared. Clones were read by immunoSEQ multiplex PCR, and TCRdb kept only the in-frame ones, dropping some. The V and J calls and the clone size are those of that table, but D and trimming were determined from the DNA. Of about 150,000 clones listed, roughly 89% are singletons. Trimming cost V 6 bases and J 4 bases; bases outside gene matches: 4. This CDR3 is built from 12 residues. Germline V gives CDR1 SQVTM, CDR2 ANQGSEA. On this clone: Its antigen is not known.

This receptor was obtained from a woman under 40 in good health and CMV-seronegative. The chain links TRBV29-1 to TRBJ2-7; 9 bases map to TRBD1. What was sequenced was PBMCs. The CDR3 loop is CSVAGTGYEQYF. The DNA for the CDR3 is TGCAGCGTCGCCGGGACAGGGTACGAGCAGTACTTC.